A single sample gave rise to the 2 T cell receptor beta chains below, sequenced in a study of cytomegalovirus exposure and HLA in healthy donors. The primer mix had 60 Vbeta and 13 Jbeta primers. The data were produced by immunoSEQ multiplex PCR, yet TCRdb's version contains in-frame clones alone and is incomplete. The listing contains approximately 210,000 clones. The sequencing input was PBMCs. The receptor source for this set is a woman in her twenties or thirties in good health and CMV-seropositive.

The rearrangement links TRBV5-1 to TRBJ2-2, with a possible D match to TRBD1 (5 bases). This CDR3 spans 16 amino acids. Germline CDR1 reads SGHRS; CDR2 reads YFSETQ. The V gene lost 0 bases and the J gene lost 3 bases, with 12 bases spanning the gap. CDR3: CASSLAEGVDTGELFF. In nucleotides, the CDR3 is TGCGCCAGCAGCTTGGCGGAAGGGGTTGACACCGGGGAGCTGTTTTTT.

The V and J genes are TRBV9 and TRBJ2-7, with TRBD2 matching over 12 bases. V lost 3 bases to trimming and J lost 2 bases; unmatched junction nucleotides: 0. CDR1 and CDR2 (germline): SGDLS, YYNGEE. The CDR3 runs 14 residues. CDR3 DNA sequence: TGTGCCAGCAGCGCTAGCGGGGGGGCCTACGAGCAGTACTTC. This encodes CASSASGGAYEQYF. The whole variable domain, filled in from reference TRBV9 and TRBJ2-7, reads DSGVTQTPKHLITATGQRVTLRCSPRSGDLSVYWYQQSLDQGLQFLIQYYNGEERAKGNILERFSAQQFPDLHSELNLSSLELGDSALYFCASSASGGAYEQYFGPGTRLTVT.